Following are 26 T cell receptor beta chains from one sample sequenced in a study of metastatic and nonmetastatic thyroid tumors (dated by TCRdb to 2018 to 2021). None of the patients had been given any treatment before thyroid surgery. Library generation was performed with PCR. The sequencing machine was an Illumina HiSeq 4000. The public reads were reprocessed in TCRdb via fastp at Q25 and MiXCR, keeping in-frame beta chains. This sample comprises around 35,000 clones, less than 20% of them detected only once. Jointly, the top ten make up 3.4% of the sample. The specimen sequenced was blood. These receptors all stem from a female donor with papillary thyroid cancer or a benign thyroid nodule (not recorded which). Some clones in this sample may be carry-over from other donors' samples.

This clone turned up a few times. The chain carries TRBV28 and TRBJ1-1; D is unclear. The CDR3 consists of 15 residues. V lost 2 bases, J lost 3 bases, and 13 bases lay in between. CDR1 and CDR2 from the germline V gene are MDHEN and SYDVKM. The CDR3 region has the DNA TGTGCCAGCAGTTTAGAAGCTCTCTCAGACACTGAAGCTTTCTTT. The encoded protein is CASSLEALSDTEAFF.

This clone was counted at least ten times. The identical CDR3 is also encoded by other nucleotide sequences in the sample. CDR3 nucleotide sequence: TGTGCCAGCAGCCCCCGGCCAGCGGGAGGCGACAATGAGCAGTTCTTC. This codes for CASSPRPAGGDNEQFF. This sequence joins TRBV9 and TRBJ2-1, with 9 bases matching TRBD2. The junction had 10 bases not matched to a gene; V was cut back by 4 bases and J by 5 bases. The CDR3 runs to 16 residues. Per the germline V gene, CDR1 is SGDLS and CDR2 is YYNGEE.

This clone occurred many times. The chain links TRBV7-8 to TRBJ2-7, with 9 bases matching TRBD2. This CDR3 comprises 16 residues. V gave up 0 bases and J gave up 0 bases; unmatched junction bases: 3. Germline CDR1 and CDR2: SGHVS and FQNEAQ. In nucleotides, the CDR3 is TGTGCCAGCAGCTTAGCGGGCGGGAGGGACTCCTACGAGCAGTACTTC. Its translation: CASSLAGGRDSYEQYF. The full variable domain, its missing parts supplied by reference TRBV7-8 and TRBJ2-7, is GAGVSQSPRYKVAKRGQDVALRCDPISGHVSLFWYQQALGQGPEFLTYFQNEAQLDKSGLPSDRFFAERPEGSVSTLKIQRTQQEDSAVYLCASSLAGGRDSYEQYFGPGTRLTVT.

The table lists this clone with many counts. The chain links TRBV20-1 to TRBJ1-5; D is uncertain. CDR1 is DFQATT and CDR2 is SNEGSKA in the germline V gene (reference sequence). The V gene lost 0 bases and the J gene lost 3 bases, with 12 bases spanning the gap. The CDR3 contains 15 residues. CDR3 loop: CSARDFGRANQPQHF. The DNA of the CDR3 is TGCAGTGCTAGAGATTTCGGACGGGCCAATCAGCCCCAGCATTTT.

This clone is judged medium-sized. The chain has TRBV28 and TRBJ1-2; TRBD1 aligns across 12 bases. This CDR3 region has 18 residues. Germline V gene lookup returns CDR1 MDHEN and CDR2 SYDVKM. Trimming cost V 3 bases and J 2 bases; bases outside gene matches: 10. The CDR3 here is CASSFPGQGALRNYGYTF. CDR3 bases: TGTGCCAGCAGTTTCCCGGGACAGGGGGCGCTTAGGAACTATGGCTACACCTTC.

This clone was observed at least ten times. This chain's CDR3 is CASSLKWEAYGYTF. The DNA of the CDR3 is TGTGCCAGCAGCTTAAAGTGGGAGGCCTATGGCTACACCTTC. The J gene is TRBJ1-2, the V gene TRBV7-9; D gene ambiguous. Deletions cut 2 bases from V and 4 bases from J, with 11 bases between. Germline V gene sequence: CDR1 SEHNR, CDR2 FQNEAQ (reference sequence). The CDR3 extends over 14 amino acids.

This clone was detected many times. The CDR3: CASSLGYLGGANVLTF. CDR3 coding DNA: TGTGCCAGCAGTTTAGGCTACTTGGGAGGGGCCAACGTCCTGACTTTC. The chain employs TRBV28 and TRBJ2-6, with unresolved D. V lost 2 bases to trimming and J lost 4 bases, with 12 bases between them. Germline V gives CDR1 MDHEN, CDR2 SYDVKM. The CDR3 spans 16 residues.

This clone was detected many times. This sequence may be a read error, since a much larger clone differs from it by one base. This rearrangement joins TRBV5-1 to TRBJ2-1; possibly TRBD2 for D (5 bases). This CDR3 has 12 residues. Germline loops: CDR1 SGHRS, CDR2 YFSETQ. The CDR3 DNA sequence: TGCGCCAGCAGGGACTCCTACAATGAGCAGCTCTTC. This encodes CASRDSYNEQLF.

This clone was detected many times. The chain joins TRBV12-3 or TRBV12-4 to TRBJ1-1; the D is unclear. The CDR3 length is 13 residues. V gave up 3 bases and J gave up 1 base, with 6 bases separating them. The DNA for the CDR3 is TGTGCCAGCAGTTTGGGGTGGAACACTGAAGCTTTCTTT. It specifies CASSLGWNTEAFF.

At least ten counts were recorded for this clone. Other DNA sequences from this sample encode an identical CDR3 as well. The chain employs TRBV19 and TRBJ2-3; no firm D call. Trimming removed 5 bases from V and 3 bases from J, with 9 bases in between. Looked up from germline, CDR1 is LNHDA and CDR2 is SQIVND (reference sequence). The CDR3 loop spans 13 amino acids. This chain's CDR3 is CASSVAMTDTQYF. In DNA, the CDR3 is TGTGCCAGTAGTGTCGCTATGACAGATACGCAGTATTTT.

In this sample, this clone turned up many times. The chain combines TRBV7-2 with TRBJ2-1; D is perhaps TRBD1 or TRBD2 (5 bases each). The CDR3 extends over 12 amino acids. Germline loops: CDR1 SGHTA, CDR2 FQGNSA. V gave up 2 bases and J gave up 9 bases, with 8 bases separating them. The CDR3 region is CASSLLGTEQFF. The CDR3 coding sequence is TGTGCCAGCAGCTTACTGGGGACTGAGCAGTTCTTC.

In its sample, this clone is medium-sized. The chain uses TRBV12-3 or TRBV12-4 and TRBJ2-6, with TRBD2 as a possible D gene (7 bases). CDR3 size: 17 residues. V gave up 6 bases and J gave up 2 bases, with 17 bases separating them. The CDR3 spells CASSLWGGRAGANVLTF. CDR3 in DNA: TGTGCCAGCAGCCTGTGGGGGGGGCGAGCTGGGGCCAACGTCCTGACTTTC.

This clone has only a few counts. Relative to the germline gene, one junction end is altered; a read error may explain this. This chain links TRBV6-1 with TRBJ2-2; D might be TRBD1 or TRBD2, each matching 5 bases. The length of the CDR3 is 16 residues. Germline CDR1 MNHNS, CDR2 SASEGT. The CDR3 DNA sequence: TGTGCCAGCAGTGGGGGACGGCGAGGAGTCACCGTGGAGCTGTTTTTT. It specifies CASSGGRRGVTVELFF.

Ten or more counts support this clone. The chain carries TRBV18 and TRBJ1-2, with 8 bases lining up with TRBD1. V shed 6 bases and J 4 bases; nucleotides not matched to a gene: 4. The CDR3 totals 13 residues. Per germline, CDR1 KGHSH and CDR2 LQKENI. CDR3 in amino acids: CASSPDRVYGYTF. CDR3 coding DNA: TGTGCCAGCTCTCCGGACAGGGTCTATGGCTACACCTTC.

To note about this clone: Other DNA sequences in the sample encode the same CDR3. The chain recombines TRBV12-3 or TRBV12-4 with TRBJ1-1; D gene ambiguous. The V and J ends lost 6 bases and 7 bases respectively, with 21 bases between them. This CDR3 region has 15 residues. The DNA of the CDR3 is TGTGCCAGCAGCTCCTCTCCACCGGGAAGGAATGAAGCTTTCTTT. It encodes CASSSSPPGRNEAFF.

This clone was detected many times. This chain joins TRBV6-1 and TRBJ2-7; the D gene is possibly TRBD1 (6 bases). Germline V gene sequence: CDR1 MNHNS, CDR2 SASEGT. The CDR3 is 14 amino acids. The ends were cut back, 5 bases at V and 4 bases at J, with 15 bases in the middle. CDR3 nucleotide sequence: TGTGCCAGCAGTCGTACAGGGTATAGGTACGAGCAGTACTTC. Its translation: CASSRTGYRYEQYF.

This clone turned up a few times. Being one base from a much bigger clone, this may be a read error. The chain recombines TRBV29-1 with TRBJ2-1; D unresolved. The germline V and J ends were trimmed by 8 bases and 5 bases, with 16 bases remaining between them. Germline assignment: CDR1 SQVTM and CDR2 ANQGSEA. This CDR3 spans 13 amino acids. In nucleotides, the CDR3 is TGCAGCTCTACAGTGGGCGTCGACAATGAGCAGTTCTTC. It specifies CSSTVGVDNEQFF.

This clone has at least ten counts. The rearrangement uses TRBV7-8 and TRBJ2-7, with TRBD1 as a possible D gene (6 bases). Germline V CDR1 and CDR2: SGHVS, FQNEAQ. The V end was cut by 4 bases, the J end by 12 bases, with 16 bases between. This CDR3 region has 12 residues. In DNA form, the CDR3 reads TGTGCCAGCAGCTCGGGGACACACGATCTGTACTTC. It encodes CASSSGTHDLYF.

At least ten counts were recorded for this clone. The chain uses TRBV14 and TRBJ1-1; D ambiguous. V lost 4 bases and J 0 bases, leaving 6 bases between the germline ends. The CDR3 loop spans 13 amino acids. Per the germline V gene, CDR1 is SGHDN and CDR2 is FVKESK. The chain's CDR3 is CASSRTLNTEAFF. Here the CDR3 DNA reads TGTGCCAGCAGCCGGACGTTGAACACTGAAGCTTTCTTT.

This clone was recorded many times. The chain recombines TRBV25-1 with TRBJ2-7, with D uncertain. The CDR3 totals 11 residues. Trimming stripped 6 bases from V and 5 bases from J, with 8 bases between. Germline V gives CDR1 MGHDK, CDR2 SYGVNS. The CDR3, as DNA: TGTGCCAGCAGCAAAATAAACGAGCAGTACTTC. Encoded protein: CASSKINEQYF.

On this clone: A much larger clonotype is one base distant, so this may be a read error. This chain uses TRBV5-6 with TRBJ2-5; the D is unclear. Germline CDR1 and CDR2: SGHDT and YYEEEE. The CDR3 covers 12 residues. CDR3 nucleotide sequence: TGTGCCAGCTTCGTCACCAAGGAGACCCATTACTTC. As protein: CASFVTKETHYF.

J is TRBJ1-5 and V is TRBV6-1; TRBD1 might be the D (6 bases). Germline V gives CDR1 MNHNS, CDR2 SASEGT. The CDR3 spans 16 residues. The V and J ends lost 7 bases and 9 bases respectively, with 25 bases between them. The CDR3 loop reads CASTHEGGLAYPPQHF. The DNA of the CDR3 is TGTGCCAGCACCCATGAGGGGGGTTTGGCGTATCCGCCCCAGCATTTT.

This clone was counted between two and nine times. Other nucleotide sequences from this sample produce the same CDR3. The CDR3 sequence: CASRRTSGEPSTDTQYF. The CDR3, as DNA: TGTGCCAGCAGAAGGACTAGCGGAGAGCCTAGCACAGATACGCAGTATTTT. The V call is TRBV5-6, the J call TRBJ2-3, with 10 bases lining up with TRBD2. Germline lookup yields CDR1 SGHDT and CDR2 YYEEEE. CDR3 size: 17 residues. Trimming cost V 5 bases and J 0 bases; bases outside gene matches: 9.

The rearrangement joins TRBV20-1 to TRBJ1-1; D is ambiguous. V gave up 2 bases and J gave up 6 bases, with 16 bases separating them. From germline, CDR1 is DFQATT and CDR2 SNEGSKA (reference sequence). There are 14 residues in the CDR3. The CDR3 nucleotides read TGCAGTGCTAGACCGGGATACAACGAAGCTGAAGCTTTCTTT. This encodes CSARPGYNEAEAFF.

In its sample, this clone was seen many times. CDR3 nucleotides: TGTGCCACGCAAAACCGACAGGGAGCTTCACCCCTCCACTTT. Its translation is CATQNRQGASPLHF. The rearrangement joins TRBV19 to TRBJ1-6; TRBD1 agrees at 7 bases. CDR1 is LNHDA, CDR2 SQIVND, per germline (reference sequence). The CDR3 spans 14 residues. The junction had 12 bases not matched to a gene; V was cut back by 10 bases and J by 9 bases.

This clone appeared many times. The chain links TRBV11-1 to TRBJ2-1; the match to TRBD1 covers 7 bases. V lost 5 bases to trimming and J lost 0 bases; unmatched junction nucleotides: 4. Germline CDR1 SGHAT, CDR2 FQDESV (reference sequence). The CDR3 totals 15 residues. The CDR3 DNA sequence: TGTGCCAGCAGCCTAGGGGGCCGCTCCTACAATGAGCAGTTCTTC. As protein: CASSLGGRSYNEQFF.